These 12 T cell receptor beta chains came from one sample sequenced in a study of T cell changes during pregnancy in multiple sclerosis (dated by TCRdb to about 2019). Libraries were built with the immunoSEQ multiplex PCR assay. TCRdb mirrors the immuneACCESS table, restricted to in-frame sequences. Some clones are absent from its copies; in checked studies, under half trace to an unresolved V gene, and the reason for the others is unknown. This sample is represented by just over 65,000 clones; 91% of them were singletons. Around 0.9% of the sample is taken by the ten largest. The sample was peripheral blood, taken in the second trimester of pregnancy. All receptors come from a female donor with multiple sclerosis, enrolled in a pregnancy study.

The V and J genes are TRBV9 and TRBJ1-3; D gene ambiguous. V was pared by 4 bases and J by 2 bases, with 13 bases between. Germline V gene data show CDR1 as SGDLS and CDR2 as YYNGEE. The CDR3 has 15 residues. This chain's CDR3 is CASSPNLVAGNTIYF. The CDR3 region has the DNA TGTGCCAGCAGCCCCAACTTGGTCGCTGGAAACACCATATATTTT.

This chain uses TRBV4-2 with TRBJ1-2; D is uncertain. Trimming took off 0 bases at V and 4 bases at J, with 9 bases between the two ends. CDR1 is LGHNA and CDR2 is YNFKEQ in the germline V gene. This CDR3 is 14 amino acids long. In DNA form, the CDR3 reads TGTGCCAGCAGCCAAGACATCCAGTCCTATGGCTACACCTTC. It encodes CASSQDIQSYGYTF.

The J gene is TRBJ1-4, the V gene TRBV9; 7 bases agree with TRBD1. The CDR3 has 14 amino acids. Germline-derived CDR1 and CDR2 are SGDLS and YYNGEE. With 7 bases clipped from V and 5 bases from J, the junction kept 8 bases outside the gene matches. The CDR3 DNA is TGTGCCAGCGGCCCCGGGACAGCCAATGAAAAACTGTTTTTT. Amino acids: CASGPGTANEKLFF.

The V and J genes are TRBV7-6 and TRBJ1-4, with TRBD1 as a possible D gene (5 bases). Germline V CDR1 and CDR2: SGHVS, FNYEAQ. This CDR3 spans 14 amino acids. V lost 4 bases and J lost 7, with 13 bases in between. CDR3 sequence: CASSSDIRVEKLFF. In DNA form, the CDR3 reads TGTGCCAGCAGCTCGGACATTCGGGTTGAAAAACTGTTTTTT.

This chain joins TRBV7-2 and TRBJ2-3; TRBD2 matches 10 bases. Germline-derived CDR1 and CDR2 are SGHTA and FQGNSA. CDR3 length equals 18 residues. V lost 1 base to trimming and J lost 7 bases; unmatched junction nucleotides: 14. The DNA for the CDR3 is TGTGCCAGCAGCTTAGACGGACTAGCGGACCAGCCATATAATACGCAGTATTTT. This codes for CASSLDGLADQPYNTQYF.

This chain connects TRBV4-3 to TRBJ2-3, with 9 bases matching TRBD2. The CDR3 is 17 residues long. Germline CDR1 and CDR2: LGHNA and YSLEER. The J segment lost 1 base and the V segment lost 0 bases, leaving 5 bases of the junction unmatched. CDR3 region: CASSQDEAGGGTDTQYF. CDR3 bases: TGCGCCAGCAGCCAAGATGAGGCGGGGGGGGGCACAGATACGCAGTATTTT.

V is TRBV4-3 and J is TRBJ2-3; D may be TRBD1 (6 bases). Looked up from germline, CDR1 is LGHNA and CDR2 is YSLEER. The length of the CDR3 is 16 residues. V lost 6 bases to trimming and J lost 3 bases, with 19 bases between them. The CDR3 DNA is TGCGCCAGCAGTCCTTACCGGGCCGGACAGACAGATACGCAGTATTTT. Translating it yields CASSPYRAGQTDTQYF.

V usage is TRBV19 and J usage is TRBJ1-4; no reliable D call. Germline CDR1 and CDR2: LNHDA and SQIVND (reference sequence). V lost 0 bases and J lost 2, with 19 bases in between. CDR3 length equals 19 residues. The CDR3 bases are TGTGCCAGTAGTATAGATTTTGGGAAAGGGAGGATGACTAATGAAAAACTGTTTTTT. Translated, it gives CASSIDFGKGRMTNEKLFF.

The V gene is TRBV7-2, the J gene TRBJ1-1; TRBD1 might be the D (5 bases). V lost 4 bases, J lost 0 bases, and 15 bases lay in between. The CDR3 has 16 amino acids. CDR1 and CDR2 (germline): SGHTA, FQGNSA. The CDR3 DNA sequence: TGTGCCAGCAGCTCCCGGGGGGTACCCGTGAACACTGAAGCTTTCTTT. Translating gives CASSSRGVPVNTEAFF.

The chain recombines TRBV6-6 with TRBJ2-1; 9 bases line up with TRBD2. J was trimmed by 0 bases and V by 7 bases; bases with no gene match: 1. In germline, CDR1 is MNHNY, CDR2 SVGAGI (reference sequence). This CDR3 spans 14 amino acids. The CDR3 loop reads CASKLAGSYNEQFF. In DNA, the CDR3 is TGTGCCAGCAAACTAGCGGGCTCCTACAATGAGCAGTTCTTC.

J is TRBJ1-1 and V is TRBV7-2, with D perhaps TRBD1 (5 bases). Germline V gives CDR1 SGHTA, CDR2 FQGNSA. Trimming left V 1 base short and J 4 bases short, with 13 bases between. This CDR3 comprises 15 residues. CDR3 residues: CASSLVGGGATEAFF. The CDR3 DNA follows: TGTGCCAGCAGCTTAGTTGGGGGAGGTGCCACTGAAGCTTTCTTT.

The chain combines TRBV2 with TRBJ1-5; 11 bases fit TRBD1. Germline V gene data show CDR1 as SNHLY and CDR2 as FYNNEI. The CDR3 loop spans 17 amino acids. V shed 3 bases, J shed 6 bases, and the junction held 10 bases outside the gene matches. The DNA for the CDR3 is TGTGCCAGCAGTGAGGATCCGCCGGGACAGGGGGTTCAGCCCCAGCATTTT. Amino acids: CASSEDPPGQGVQPQHF.